The 22 T cell receptor beta chains given below trace back to one sample, sequenced in a study of OX40 agonist ivuxolimab in advanced cancers. Libraries were prepared through the immunoSEQ multiplex PCR assay. In TCRdb, the immuneACCESS table is reduced to in-frame sequences with V and J assigned. These tables do not hold every clone; where another copy was compared, an unresolved V gene accounts for under half, and the others remain unexplained. For this sample there are more than 55,000 clones; 86% appear just once. Of the sample, around 3.7% is held by the ten largest clones. The sample was CD4+ or CD8+ T cells sorted from blood, taken in a trial of the OX40 agonist ivuxolimab. All receptors come from an adult with an advanced solid tumor such as melanoma, head and neck, liver or kidney cancer.

This chain links TRBV10-3 with TRBJ1-1; no definite D call. CDR3 size: 13 residues. Germline assignment: CDR1 ENHRY and CDR2 SYGVKD. V gave up 6 bases and J gave up 1 base, with 9 bases separating them. CDR3 in amino acids: CAIRKQKNTEAFF. DNA for the CDR3: TGTGCCATCAGGAAACAGAAGAACACTGAAGCTTTCTTT.

V usage is TRBV7-3 and J usage is TRBJ2-3; TRBD1 agrees at 9 bases. Per the germline V gene, CDR1 is SGHTA and CDR2 is FQGTGA. The CDR3 has 14 residues. Unmatched junction bases numbered 2, after V lost 5 bases and J lost 2 bases. CDR3 in amino acids: CASSRQGVTDTQYF. As DNA, the CDR3 is TGTGCCAGCAGCCGACAGGGGGTCACAGATACGCAGTATTTT.

This clone has more than one count but fewer than ten. The gene calls are TRBV5-5 and TRBJ1-2, with D possibly TRBD1 on 5 matching bases. This CDR3 contains 11 residues. CDR1 is SGHKS, CDR2 YYEKEE, per germline (reference sequence). V lost 4 bases, J lost 10 bases, and 11 bases lay in between. In DNA form, the CDR3 reads TGTGCCAGCAGCCGTCTGACAGTCTACACCTTC. The encoded protein is CASSRLTVYTF.

The chain uses TRBV27 and TRBJ1-5; D is undetermined. The CDR3 has 16 amino acids. Trimming removed 2 bases at V and 9 bases at J, with 20 bases between. Germline-derived CDR1 and CDR2 are MNHEY and SMNVEV (reference sequence). This CDR3 reads CASSLAVGRVMGPQHF. The CDR3 DNA is TGTGCCAGCAGTTTAGCTGTGGGCCGGGTTATGGGGCCCCAGCATTTT.

This sequence joins TRBV6-6 and TRBJ1-2; D possibly corresponds to TRBD1 (5 bases). Trimming pared 8 bases from V and 4 bases from J, leaving 17 bases between. CDR3 size: 14 residues. Germline-derived CDR1 and CDR2 are MNHNY and SVGAGI (reference sequence). CDR3 protein: CASLQGAGGYGYTF. As DNA, the CDR3 is TGTGCCAGCCTACAAGGGGCAGGAGGCTATGGCTACACCTTC.

V gene TRBV30 combines with J gene TRBJ1-6; D uncertain. V lost 1 base and J lost 8, with 9 bases in between. The CDR3 has 13 amino acids. Germline-derived CDR1 and CDR2 are GTSNPN and SVGIG (reference sequence). The CDR3 sequence: CAWSGKRDSPLHF. The CDR3 bases are TGTGCCTGGAGTGGGAAGAGGGATTCACCCCTCCACTTT.

This clone was detected only once. The rearrangement joins TRBV5-4 to TRBJ1-2, with TRBD1 as a possible D gene (6 bases). The germline V gene encodes CDR1 SGHNT and CDR2 YYREEE (reference sequence). The CDR3 is 14 residues long. The V and J ends lost 0 bases and 4 bases respectively, with 10 bases between them. The CDR3 reads CASSLGDRPYGYTF. CDR3 coding DNA: TGTGCCAGCAGCTTGGGTGACAGGCCCTATGGCTACACCTTC.

CDR3 loop: CASSYSGEGREPQHF. Written as DNA, the CDR3 is TGTGCCAGCAGTTACTCAGGCGAAGGGCGGGAGCCCCAGCATTTT. V usage is TRBV6-5 and J usage is TRBJ1-5, with D unresolved. V lost 0 bases and J 8 bases, leaving 14 bases between the germline ends. Looked up from germline, CDR1 is MNHEY and CDR2 is SVGAGI. CDR3 length: 15 amino acids.

CDR3 bases: TGTGCCAGCAGTTTGGGAGGTTCGAGCAATCAGCCCCAGCATTTT. It encodes CASSLGGSSNQPQHF. The chain uses TRBV28 and TRBJ1-5; D ambiguous. Germline-derived CDR1 and CDR2 are MDHEN and SYDVKM. Trimming removed 3 bases from V and 1 base from J, with 10 bases in between. The CDR3 length is 15 residues.

This chain connects TRBV7-2 to TRBJ1-5; possible D gene TRBD1, 6 bases. The CDR3 covers 15 residues. V lost 3 bases and J 3 bases, leaving 12 bases between the germline ends. The V gene's germline CDR1 is SGHTA and CDR2 FQGNSA. CDR3 in DNA: TGTGCCAGCAGCTTGGGGGGGCTTATCAATCAGCCCCAGCATTTT. It yields the protein CASSLGGLINQPQHF. The full variable domain, with the rest looked up from reference TRBV7-2 and TRBJ1-5, is GAGVSQSPSNKVTEKGKDVELRCDPISGHTALYWYRQSLGQGLEFLIYFQGNSAPDKSGLPSDRFSAERTGGSVSTLTIQRTQQEDSAVYLCASSLGGLINQPQHFGDGTRLSIL.

The chain recombines TRBV6-5 with TRBJ2-1; D may correspond to TRBD1 or TRBD2 (5 bases each). V was cut by 6 bases and J by 10 bases, with 13 bases left in between. The CDR3 is made up of 12 amino acids. The germline CDR1 and CDR2 sequences are MNHEY and SVGAGI. CDR3 in DNA: TGTGCCAGCAGCCGTTTGGGGGAAGAGCAGTTCTTC. Protein product: CASSRLGEEQFF.

V usage is TRBV15 and J usage is TRBJ1-1, with a weak D call TRBD1 (5 bases). The V gene lost 0 bases and the J gene lost 4 bases, with 15 bases spanning the gap. Looked up from germline, CDR1 is LNHNV and CDR2 is YYDKDF (reference sequence). The CDR3 runs 16 residues. The CDR3 protein is CATSRDHGREGTEAFF. Written as DNA, the CDR3 is TGTGCCACCAGCAGAGATCACGGCAGGGAGGGCACTGAAGCTTTCTTT. Together with reference TRBV15 and TRBJ1-1, the CDR3 gives the full variable domain: DAMVIQNPRYQVTQFGKPVTLSCSQTLNHNVMYWYQQKSSQAPKLLFHYYDKDFNNEADTPDNFQSRRPNTSFCFLDIRSPGLGDTAMYLCATSRDHGREGTEAFFGQGTRLTVV.

The chain joins TRBV5-4 to TRBJ2-7; weak D call: TRBD1 (6 bases). The CDR3 runs to 15 residues. The V and J ends lost 0 bases and 3 bases respectively, with 13 bases between them. Germline V gives CDR1 SGHNT, CDR2 YYREEE (reference sequence). CDR3 DNA: TGTGCCAGCAGCTTGGCCCCGGGACAACGCTACGAGCAGTACTTC. Protein: CASSLAPGQRYEQYF.

Here the CDR3 DNA reads TGTGCCAGCAGTGAACTCCCTAGCAATCAGCCCCAGCATTTT. Residues: CASSELPSNQPQHF. The V call is TRBV6-1, the J call TRBJ1-5; no reliable D call. This CDR3 comprises 14 residues. Germline CDR1 and CDR2: MNHNS and SASEGT. V lost 2 bases, J lost 0 bases, and 5 bases lay in between.

This chain joins TRBV6-1 and TRBJ1-2; no clear D. Trimming shortened V by 7 bases and J by 4 bases, and 13 bases separated the two germline ends. The CDR3 spans 13 residues. Germline-derived CDR1 and CDR2 are MNHNS and SASEGT. The CDR3 DNA sequence: TGTGCCAGCACCCTCGGGAACGCCTATGGCTACACCTTC. It is translated as CASTLGNAYGYTF.

The gene calls are TRBV5-1 and TRBJ1-2, with TRBD1 matching over 9 bases. The V and J ends lost 4 bases and 10 bases, in that order; junction bases with no gene match: 11. Germline V gene lookup returns CDR1 SGHRS and CDR2 YFSETQ. The CDR3 extends over 14 amino acids. The CDR3: CASSTYLQGAVYTF. CDR3 nucleotides: TGCGCCAGCAGCACCTATTTACAGGGGGCAGTCTACACCTTC.

The chain joins TRBV6-6 to TRBJ1-3, with D possibly being TRBD1 (6 bases). Germline assignment: CDR1 MNHNY and CDR2 SVGAGI (reference sequence). CDR3 size: 15 residues. The ends were cut back, 5 bases at V and 4 bases at J, with 15 bases in the middle. The CDR3 reads CASSRWGQQGNTIYF. The CDR3 DNA follows: TGTGCCAGCAGTAGATGGGGGCAGCAAGGAAACACCATATATTTT.

The chain employs TRBV7-9 and TRBJ1-5; D ambiguous. The CDR3 length is 13 residues. V was clipped by 1 base and J by 4 bases, with 5 bases between them. The germline V gene encodes CDR1 SEHNR and CDR2 FQNEAQ (reference sequence). The CDR3 reads CASSLVGNQPQHF. The CDR3 DNA reads as TGTGCCAGCAGCTTAGTCGGGAATCAGCCCCAGCATTTT.

CDR3: CASSSLGGNEQFF. CDR3 in DNA: TGTGCCAGCAGCTCGCTTGGGGGAAATGAGCAGTTCTTC. The chain couples TRBV7-2 to TRBJ2-1; D could derive from TRBD1 or TRBD2 (5 bases each). The CDR3 is 13 amino acids. V lost 4 bases and J 7 bases, leaving 11 bases between the germline ends. Germline-derived CDR1 and CDR2 are SGHTA and FQGNSA. The full variable domain, completed using reference TRBV7-2 and TRBJ2-1, is GAGVSQSPSNKVTEKGKDVELRCDPISGHTALYWYRQSLGQGLEFLIYFQGNSAPDKSGLPSDRFSAERTGGSVSTLTIQRTQQEDSAVYLCASSSLGGNEQFFGPGTRLTVL.

This clone was observed a single time. J is TRBJ2-7 and V is TRBV15; D is tentatively TRBD1 or TRBD2 (5 bases each). Trimming removed 4 bases at V and 5 bases at J, with 27 bases between. The CDR3 sequence is 18 residues long. CDR1 is LNHNV, CDR2 YYDKDF, per germline (reference sequence). The CDR3 here is CATSKDLLTGRTRNEQYF. CDR3 coding DNA: TGTGCCACCAGCAAAGACCTCTTGACGGGGCGGACGAGGAACGAGCAGTACTTC.

The rearrangement uses TRBV15 and TRBJ2-2, with D perhaps given as TRBD1 or TRBD2 (5 bases each). Per germline, CDR1 LNHNV and CDR2 YYDKDF (reference sequence). CDR3 length equals 15 residues. V lost 9 bases, J lost 1 base, and 15 bases lay in between. Here the CDR3 reads CATELGRLNTGELFF. The DNA for the CDR3 is TGTGCCACTGAACTGGGACGGCTGAACACCGGGGAGCTGTTTTTT.

This CDR3 is CASRRGNGYEQYF. The DNA for the CDR3 is TGTGCCAGCAGAAGGGGTAACGGCTACGAGCAGTACTTC. The chain is built from TRBV5-6 and TRBJ2-7; possible D gene TRBD1, 5 bases. The CDR3 is 13 amino acids. Germline lookup yields CDR1 SGHDT and CDR2 YYEEEE. Between the trimmed V and J ends, which lost 5 bases and 3 bases, there was a span of 12 bases.